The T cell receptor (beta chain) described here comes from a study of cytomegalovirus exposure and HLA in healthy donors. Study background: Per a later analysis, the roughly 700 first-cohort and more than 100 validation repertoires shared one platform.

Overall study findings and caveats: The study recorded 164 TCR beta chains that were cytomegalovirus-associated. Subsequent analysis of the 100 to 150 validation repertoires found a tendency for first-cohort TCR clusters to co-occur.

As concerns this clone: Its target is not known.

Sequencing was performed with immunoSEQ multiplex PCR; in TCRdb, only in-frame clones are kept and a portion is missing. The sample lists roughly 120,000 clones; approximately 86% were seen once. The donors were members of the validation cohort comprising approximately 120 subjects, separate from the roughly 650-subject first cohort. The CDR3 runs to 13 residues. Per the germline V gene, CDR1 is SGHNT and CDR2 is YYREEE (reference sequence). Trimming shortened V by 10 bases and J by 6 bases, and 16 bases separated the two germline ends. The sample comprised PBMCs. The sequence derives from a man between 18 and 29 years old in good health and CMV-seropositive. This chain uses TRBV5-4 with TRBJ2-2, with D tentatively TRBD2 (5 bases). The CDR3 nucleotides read TGTGCCTGGAGGAGCCTCGGGCCCGGGGAGCTGTTTTTT. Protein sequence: CAWRSLGPGELFF.